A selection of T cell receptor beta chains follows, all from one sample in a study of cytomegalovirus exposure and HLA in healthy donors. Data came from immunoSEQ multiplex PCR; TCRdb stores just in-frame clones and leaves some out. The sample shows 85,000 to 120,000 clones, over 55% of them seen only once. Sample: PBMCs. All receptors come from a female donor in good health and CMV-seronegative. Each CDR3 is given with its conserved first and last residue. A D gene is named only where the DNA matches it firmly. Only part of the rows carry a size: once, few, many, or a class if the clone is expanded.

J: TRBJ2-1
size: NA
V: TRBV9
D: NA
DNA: TGTGCCAGCTCCGAAGGGGACAAGGGTGAGCAGTTCTTC
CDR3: CASSEGDKGEQFF

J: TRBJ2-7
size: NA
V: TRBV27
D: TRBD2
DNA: TGTGCCAGCAGTTTTGGGGGGCTCGGCGGGAGGGGTGAGCAGTACTTC
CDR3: CASSFGGLGGRGEQYF

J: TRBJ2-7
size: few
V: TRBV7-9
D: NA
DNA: TGTGCCAGCAGCCCCCATTCTCGCTACTACGAGCAGTACTTC
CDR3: CASSPHSRYYEQYF

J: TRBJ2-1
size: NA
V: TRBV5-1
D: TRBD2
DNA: TGCGCCAGCAGCTCTGGGACTAGCGGGAGATCCCTCCTAAATGAGCAGTTCTTC
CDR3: CASSSGTSGRSLLNEQFF

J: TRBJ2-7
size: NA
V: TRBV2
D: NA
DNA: TGTGCCAGCAGGCAGGGGACCTACGAGCAGTACTTC
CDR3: CASRQGTYEQYF

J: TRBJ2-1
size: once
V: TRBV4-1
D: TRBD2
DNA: TGCGCCAGCAGCCACCTCCTAGCGGGAGTTTCCTACAATGAGCAGTTCTTC
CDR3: CASSHLLAGVSYNEQFF

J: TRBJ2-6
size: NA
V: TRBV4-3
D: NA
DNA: TGCGCCAGCAGCCAATCATCAGGGGCCTCTGGGGCCAACGTCCTGACTTTC
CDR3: CASSQSSGASGANVLTF

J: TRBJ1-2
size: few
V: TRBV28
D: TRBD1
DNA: TGTGCCAGCAGTTGGGGCTTGATACAGGGGCAAGACACCTTC
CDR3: CASSWGLIQGQDTF

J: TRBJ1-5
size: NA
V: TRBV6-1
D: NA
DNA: TGTGCCAGCACCAAGGGGGAGTGGGATCAGCCCCAGCATTTT
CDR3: CASTKGEWDQPQHF

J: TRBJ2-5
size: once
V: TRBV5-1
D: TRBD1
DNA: TGCGCCAGCAGCAGCCCGGACAGGGGGAGAGAGACCCAGTACTTC
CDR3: CASSSPDRGRETQYF

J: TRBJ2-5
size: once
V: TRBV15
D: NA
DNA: TGTGCCACCAGCAGAGACTTTATGGGACTTCATCAAGAGACCCAGTACTTC
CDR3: CATSRDFMGLHQETQYF

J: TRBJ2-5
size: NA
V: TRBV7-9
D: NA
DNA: TGTGCCAGCACCCTAGACGAGACCCAGTACTTC
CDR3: CASTLDETQYF

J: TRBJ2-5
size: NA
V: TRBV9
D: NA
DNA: TGTGCCAGCAGCGTAGCAGGGAACCAAGAGACCCAGTACTTC
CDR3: CASSVAGNQETQYF

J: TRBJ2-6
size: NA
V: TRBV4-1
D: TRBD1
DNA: TGCGCCAGCAGCTACGGGACAGGGGGGTCTGGGGCCAACGTCCTGACTTTC
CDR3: CASSYGTGGSGANVLTF

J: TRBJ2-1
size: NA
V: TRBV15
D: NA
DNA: TGTGCCACCAGCAGAGATTTGGGAGGTAGGGTCAATGAGCAGTTCTTC
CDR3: CATSRDLGGRVNEQFF

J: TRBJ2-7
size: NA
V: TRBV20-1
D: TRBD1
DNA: TGCAGTGCCCGACAGGGCTACGAGCAGTACTTC
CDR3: CSARQGYEQYF

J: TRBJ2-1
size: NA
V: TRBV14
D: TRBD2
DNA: TGTGCCAGCAGCCAAGAGGTGGGAGGGCCGGGAGAGCAGTTCTTC
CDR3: CASSQEVGGPGEQFF

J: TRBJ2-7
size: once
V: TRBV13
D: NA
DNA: TGTGCCAGCAGCCGGGACTTGAAGAAGCAGTACTTC
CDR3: CASSRDLKKQYF

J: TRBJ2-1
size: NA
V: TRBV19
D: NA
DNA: TGTGCCAGTAGTCCTAGCGCCTCGTCCTACAATGAGCAGTTCTTC
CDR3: CASSPSASSYNEQFF

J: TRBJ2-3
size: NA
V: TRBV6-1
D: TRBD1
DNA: TGTGCCAGCAGTGGGCAGGGGGCACGAAGCGGGAGCACAGATACGCAGTATTTT
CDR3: CASSGQGARSGSTDTQYF

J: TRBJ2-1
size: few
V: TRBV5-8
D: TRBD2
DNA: TGTGCCAGCAGCCCGACTAGCGGTCACTACAATGAGCAGTTCTTC
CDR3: CASSPTSGHYNEQFF

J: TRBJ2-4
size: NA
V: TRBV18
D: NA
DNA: TGTGCCAGCTCACCACCGACAGGTGGAGACATTCAGTACTTC
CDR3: CASSPPTGGDIQYF

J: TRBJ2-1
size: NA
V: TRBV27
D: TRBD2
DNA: TGTGCCAGCACCCCCGGGACTAGAAATGAGCAGTTCTTC
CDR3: CASTPGTRNEQFF

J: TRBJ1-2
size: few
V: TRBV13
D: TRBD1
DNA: TGTGCCAGCAGCTTAGACGAACGGGACAGGGAGGATGGCTACACCTTC
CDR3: CASSLDERDREDGYTF

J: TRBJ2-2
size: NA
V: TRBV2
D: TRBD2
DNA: TGTGCCAGCCGGGGGGGAGGTTTAGCCGGGGAGCTGTTTTTT
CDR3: CASRGGGLAGELFF